One and the same sample provided the 9 T cell receptor beta chains below, sequenced in a study of T cell repertoires in cytomegalovirus infection. MiXCR, applied by TCRdb to the reads, yields one record per CDR3 protein. The sample contains about 180,000 distinct CDR3 sequences, about a sixth of which appear only once. Source material: CD8+ T cells from PBMCs. The receptors were gathered from a human donor in good health (CMV status not recorded). Some clones in this sample may be carry-over from other donors' samples.

This clonotype was detected a few times. A much larger clone sits a single nucleotide away, making a read error possible. The chain uses TRBV27 and TRBJ2-6; D is unresolved. The CDR3 contains 21 residues. Germline values: CDR1 MNHEY, CDR2 SMNVEV (reference sequence). This chain's CDR3 is CVSSPYVLDTLSFSGANVLTF. Written as DNA, the CDR3 is TGTGTCAGCAGTCCCTATGTTTTAGACACGCTGTCTTTCTCTGGGGCCAACGTCCTGACTTTC.

V gene TRBV12-3 or TRBV12-4 combines with J gene TRBJ1-2, with D possibly TRBD1 on 5 matching bases. CDR3 length equals 10 residues. Trimming cost V 4 bases and J 13 bases, with 10 bases left between them. CDR3 in amino acids: CASSSDRATF. DNA for the CDR3: TGTGCCAGCAGTTCCGACAGAGCCACCTTC.

This clonotype was seen a handful of times. The chain couples TRBV30 to TRBJ2-1; D is uncertain. The germline V gene has CDR1 GTSNPN and CDR2 SVGIG (reference sequence). Trimming pared 0 bases from V and 7 bases from J, leaving 4 bases between. The CDR3 runs to 11 residues. CDR3 sequence: CAWSVQNEQFF. The DNA for the CDR3 is TGTGCCTGGAGTGTACAAAATGAGCAGTTCTTC.

This clonotype was detected only a few times. The chain carries TRBV7-9 and TRBJ2-5, with D perhaps assigned TRBD1 or TRBD2 (5 bases each). In germline, CDR1 is SEHNR, CDR2 FQNEAQ (reference sequence). The CDR3 contains 13 residues. V was clipped by 5 bases and J by 10 bases, with 17 bases between them. For the CDR3, the DNA is TGTGCCAGCAGCCAAATGGACAATGCGGGCCAGTACTTC. It encodes CASSQMDNAGQYF.

This clonotype was recorded many times. The V gene is TRBV7-9, the J gene TRBJ2-7; 13 bases agree with TRBD2. In germline, CDR1 is SEHNR, CDR2 FQNEAQ (reference sequence). Unmatched junction bases numbered 5, after V lost 3 bases and J lost 3 bases. The CDR3 is 16 residues long. CDR3 DNA: TGTGCCAGCAGCTTGGTGACTAGCGGGGGGTTCTACGAGCAGTACTTC. Translated: CASSLVTSGGFYEQYF.

This clonotype has only one observation. The rearrangement links TRBV20-1 to TRBJ1-1, with D hard to call. The CDR3 is made up of 14 amino acids. Trimming took 0 bases from V and 8 from J, leaving 16 bases between them. Germline V gene lookup returns CDR1 DFQATT and CDR2 SNEGSKA (reference sequence). CDR3 coding DNA: TGCAGTGCTAGAGATCGTCTCTGGACGTCCGAAGCTTTCTTT. It yields the protein CSARDRLWTSEAFF.

This clonotype was seen more than once but under ten times. The chain carries TRBV6-2 or TRBV6-3 and TRBJ2-1; 8 bases fit TRBD2. Germline V gene data show CDR1 as MNHEY and CDR2 as SVGEGT. The J segment lost 7 bases and the V segment lost 6 bases, leaving 14 bases of the junction unmatched. CDR3 length: 16 amino acids. CDR3 nucleotide sequence: TGTGCCAGCAGCCGACAACTAGCGGACTTGGGAAATGAGCAGTTCTTC. It codes for CASSRQLADLGNEQFF.

This clonotype was counted only a few times. The chain links TRBV4-3 to TRBJ1-6, with no clear D. Trimming left V 2 bases short and J 11 bases short, with 10 bases between. Looked up from germline, CDR1 is LGHNA and CDR2 is YSLEER. The CDR3 length is 13 residues. CDR3 region: CASSQLMAPPLHF. The CDR3 DNA is TGCGCCAGCAGCCAATTGATGGCTCCACCCCTCCACTTT.

In its sample, this clonotype was seen many times. The chain is built from TRBV7-2 and TRBJ2-2, with TRBD1 matching over 9 bases. Trimming took 2 bases from V and 6 from J; bases not matched to a gene: 7. The germline CDR1 and CDR2 sequences are SGHTA and FQGNSA. The CDR3 sequence is 16 residues long. The CDR3 sequence: CASSLRRTGAAGELFF. Written as DNA, the CDR3 is TGTGCCAGCAGCTTACGGAGGACAGGGGCCGCCGGGGAGCTGTTTTTT.